This T cell receptor beta chain was profiled in a study of beta chain features in type 1 diabetes. Study-level results: Across patients, naive, central memory and Treg TCRB repertoires exhibited apparently greater similarity than was observed across healthy donors.

A word on this clone: Its antigen is not known.

Since all of the isolated RNA was reverse transcribed, expressed TCRB transcripts were what got sequenced. Some clones are missing from TCRdb's copy, which holds only in-frame ones; the method was immunoSEQ multiplex PCR. Seen here are a few hundred thousand clones, around 20% observed once, and the top ten hold approximately 0.041%. In total, each donor contributed a single heparinised blood draw that averaged around 110 mL. Germline V gene data show CDR1 as SGHDT and CDR2 as YYEEEE. CDR3 size: 14 residues. Unmatched junction bases numbered 9, after V lost 5 bases and J lost 5 bases. The chain combines TRBV5-6 with TRBJ2-7; 8 positions agree with TRBD1. This TCR was sampled from a woman in her late teens or twenties in good health. Sequencing input: naive CD4+ T cells from blood. CDR3: CASSLGQGGDEQYF. CDR3 DNA: TGTGCCAGCAGTCTTGGACAGGGAGGAGACGAGCAGTACTTC.